The sequence of this T cell receptor (beta chain) was determined in a study of beta chain features in type 1 diabetes. General study findings and limits: Resolution of whether HLA type affects TCRB rearrangement was not achieved here. Significant though moderate, a shortening of TCRB CDR3s appeared in all four CD4+ subsets of Type 1 diabetes patients.

J lost 2 bases, V lost 5 bases, and 7 bases had no gene match. The CDR3 runs 16 residues. CDR1 and CDR2 from the germline V gene are SGHRS and YFSETQ. Reverse transcribing all isolated RNA meant expressed TCRB transcripts were sequenced. Clones were sequenced by immunoSEQ multiplex PCR, and TCRdb holds only the in-frame ones, with some missing. Of some 250,000 clones listed, 14% are singletons. As to this clone: Antigen specificity is unknown.

Sequencing input: naive CD4+ T cells from blood. The chain carries TRBV5-1 and TRBJ2-3, with TRBD2 matching over 11 bases. This clonotype was obtained from a man aged 25 to 40 with type 1 diabetes. This CDR3 reads CASSYWTSGFTDTQYF. The CDR3 coding sequence is TGCGCCAGCAGTTATTGGACTAGCGGGTTCACAGATACGCAGTATTTT. The variable domain in full, completed from reference TRBV5-1 and TRBJ2-3, reads KAGVTQTPRYLIKTRGQQVTLSCSPISGHRSVSWYQQTPGQGLQFLFEYFSETQRNKGNFPGRFSGRQFSNSRSEMNVSTLELGDSALYLCASSYWTSGFTDTQYFGPGTRLTVL.